This TCR beta chain emerged from a study of cytomegalovirus exposure and HLA in healthy donors. About the research overall: Both the approximately 120 validation repertoires and the 500 to 700 first-cohort repertoires used the same platform, as reported by a later analysis. Study-level results: Cytomegalovirus association was assigned to approximately 180 TCR beta chains.

Remarks on this clone: Its antigen is undetermined.

Germline V gene sequence: CDR1 SEHNR, CDR2 FQNEAQ (reference sequence). V lost 5 bases, J lost 4 bases, and 9 bases stayed unmatched. The CDR3 is 18 residues long. The assay was immunoSEQ multiplex PCR, and TCRdb's table has in-frame clones only and misses some. The sample has about 130,000 clones, 88% seen once. This TCR came from a man younger than 40 in good health and CMV-seronegative. V usage is TRBV7-9 and J usage is TRBJ2-1, with TRBD2 matching 15 bases. Sequencing was performed on PBMCs. The CDR3 spells CASSQGLAGGSGYNEQFF. In nucleotides, the CDR3 is TGTGCCAGCAGCCAGGGACTAGCGGGAGGCTCGGGTTACAATGAGCAGTTCTTC.